This T cell receptor (beta chain) was retrieved from a study of shared clonotypes between healthy human individuals. Study in general: CD4 naive and CD4 memory each took three plates per donor, while CD8 naive took two and CD8 memory one. General observations from the study: Clonotype sharing across several donors was observed for around 5% of naive CD4 clonotypes. The donor pool, a small one, limited the genetic and exposure-history diversity represented.

With regard to this clone: Its matching antigen is unknown.

V was pared by 2 bases and J by 3 bases, with 6 bases of the junction left unmatched. This CDR3 region has 15 residues. Germline V gene data show CDR1 as KGHSH and CDR2 as LQKENI. Per the original data handling: ImmunoSEQ output held junction-only sequences without quality scores, so filtering differed. The repertoire was sequenced with immunoSEQ multiplex PCR; TCRdb's copy has only in-frame clones and lacks some. V and J calls and clone size come straight from that table; D and trimming were deduced from the DNA. The repertoire includes some 2,500,000 clones, over 85% of them detected once, and roughly 0.36% sits in the top ten.

This clonotype originated in a man between 18 and 35 years old in good health. Some clones in this sample may be carry-over from other donors' samples. The sample consisted of naive CD4+ T cells from PBMCs. Documented subset: CD45RA+ positively selected. V usage is TRBV18 and J usage is TRBJ1-2, with 7 bases lining up with TRBD1. The CDR3 DNA is TGTGCCAGCTCACCAGAGGGACAGCACCACTATGGCTACACCTTC. It codes for CASSPEGQHHYGYTF.